The rows below give T cell receptor beta chains drawn from one sample of a study of cytomegalovirus exposure and HLA in healthy donors. TCRdb's copy holds only in-frame clones and misses some; the assay was immunoSEQ multiplex PCR. The sample totals under 250,000 clones. Sample: PBMCs. These TCRs come from a girl under 10 years old in good health and CMV-seropositive. Each CDR3 is given without its conserved first and last residue.

v_call	j_call	cdr3_aa
TRBV7-6	TRBJ2-2	ASSLRTGVEPGELF
TRBV7-6	TRBJ2-5	ASSLANLAGGGETQY
TRBV7-3	TRBJ1-2	ASSPDRGGYGYT
TRBV27	TRBJ2-7	ASSLTGHPGDEQY
TRBV27	TRBJ2-7	ASKAGGSYEQY
TRBV7-8	NA	ASSLGRDYEQY
TRBV19	TRBJ2-5	ASSIRTLSRYQETQY
TRBV10-3	TRBJ1-2	AISDLDRINYGYT
TRBV19	TRBJ2-1	ASSPSAGARWYEQF
TRBV19	TRBJ2-4	ASSEGLAGEGHIQY
TRBV6-5	TRBJ2-2	ASRKTGLSAGELF
TRBV28	TRBJ2-5	ASSFLRDGRQETQY
TRBV28	TRBJ2-7	ASSFREQY
TRBV7-9	TRBJ2-7	ASSLGGLAGYEQY
TRBV28	TRBJ1-1	ASTGQANTEAF
TRBV7-9	TRBJ2-5	ASSQGGRETQY
TRBV29-1	TRBJ1-2	SVDRELTGYT
TRBV19	TRBJ1-5	ASSIFWDFNQPQH
TRBV27	TRBJ1-2	ASSSGFNYGYT
TRBV6-1	TRBJ2-7	ASDVSGVSTGEQY
TRBV28	TRBJ2-1	ASSFKGLPSYNEQF
TRBV28	TRBJ1-5	ASSSTRGQPQH
TRBV7-9	TRBJ2-3	ASSTGNTDTQY
TRBV5-4	TRBJ2-2	ASSFSGQGGELF
TRBV19	TRBJ1-3	ASSILPDRGNTIY
TRBV7-8	TRBJ2-7	ASSLGKRAYEQY
TRBV27	TRBJ2-3	ASSLWGLATYTDTQY
TRBV2	TRBJ2-3	ASTEVGVTQY
TRBV11-2	TRBJ1-1	ASSLVRSGEAF
TRBV6-6	TRBJ2-1	ASSYQVSYNEQF
TRBV5-1	NA	ASSLDTGAYEQY
TRBV7-9	TRBJ1-1	ASSSRPGFMNTEAF
TRBV5-4	TRBJ2-5	ASSSGGDGETQY
TRBV19	TRBJ2-7	ASSAQVLAEQY
TRBV6-5	TRBJ2-3	ASSFLKGQGTDTQY
TRBV28	TRBJ1-2	ASSPELIRGRETYGYT
TRBV28	TRBJ2-7	ASSLNRDRGYEQY
TRBV29-1	TRBJ1-5	SVGASRDFNQPQH
TRBV5-1	TRBJ2-7	ASSLEGLAGGPLQY
TRBV19	TRBJ1-4	ASSIPMAGRMEKLF
TRBV6-5	TRBJ1-1	ASSGTGRMNTEAF
TRBV2	TRBJ1-1	ASTSPDRGYSQKAF
TRBV6-1	TRBJ2-1	ASSFTSGEPGEQF
TRBV25-1	NA	ASSQRQGAYEQY
TRBV5-1	TRBJ1-4	ASSLGQFEKLF
TRBV5-6	TRBJ2-1	ASSTDRVGEQF
TRBV5-4	TRBJ1-2	ASSLKSRDYGYT
TRBV5-4	TRBJ1-4	ASSLYRGQLNEKLF
TRBV15	TRBJ2-2	ATSLVRQNTGELF
TRBV2	TRBJ1-1	ASRPDDSLTKAF
TRBV5-1	TRBJ1-5	ASSLRGYSNQPQH
TRBV5-1	TRBJ2-3	ASRFSLDTQY
TRBV7-7	TRBJ2-7	ASSLRQASYEQY
TRBV10-3	TRBJ2-1	ATLGLAGINEQF
TRBV7-2	TRBJ1-5	ASSPPDSREYSNQPQH
TRBV9	TRBJ2-7	ASSVVADSYEQY
TRBV20-1	TRBJ1-2	SARLGQGVT
TRBV5-1	TRBJ1-2	ASSLVGAGYT
TRBV27	TRBJ2-3	ASGILEAAGVDTQY